This TCR beta chain emerged from a study of vaccination and CD4 T cells after COVID-19. Oncomine TCR Beta short-read sequencing was applied to DNA from cultured CD4+ T cells. TCRdb reprocessed the PCR reads with MiXCR, giving one entry per CDR3 protein. The sample consists of more than 20,000 distinct CDR3 sequences, 40% to 45% of them appearing once. As for time point: late sampling 161 to 241 days after vaccination in three convalescent patients. Treatment given: roughly ten-day PBMC culture with coronavirus spike peptide pools or control peptides (ViraFEST assay). The V end lost 3 bases, the J end lost 8 bases, and 5 bases lay between the germline ends. CDR1 is SGHTA, CDR2 FQGNSA, per germline. The CDR3 has 11 amino acids. A word on this clonotype: The target antigen is unknown.

The chain uses TRBV7-2 and TRBJ2-1, with D hard to call. Sequencing used CD4+ T cells from blood, cultured in vitro, obtained about 7 months after SARS-CoV-2 vaccination. The source is a human donor who had recovered from COVID-19. CDR3 protein: CASSLKHEQFF. The CDR3 DNA reads TGTGCCAGCAGCTTGAAGCATGAGCAGTTCTTC.